This T cell receptor (beta chain) was recovered during a study of post-analysis software for immune sequencing data. General observations from the study: Batch-mates among the samples co-clustered strongly by F measure. A significant reduction in normalized Chao1 diversity was observed in multiple sclerosis patients versus controls. Roughly five TRBV segments appeared more often in patients than in controls, and TRBV5-6, TRBV5-1 and TRBV20-1 were among these.

This CDR3 is built from 16 residues. After removal of 4 bases from V and 5 bases from J, the junction contained 11 bases not matched to a gene. Germline V gives CDR1 MNHNY, CDR2 SVGAGI (reference sequence). Incorporated into the TCR beta cDNA libraries were unique molecular identifiers, which served to reduce PCR and sequencing biases. It was from approximately 0.91 to 9.4 million T cells that 500,000 to 600,000 cDNA molecules came. Using its own MiXCR run on the PCR reads, TCRdb lists one record per CDR3 protein. Here the sample spans about 760,000 distinct CDR3 sequences, 25% to 30% being singletons. The sample holds a few counts of this clonotype. What it recognizes is unknown.

The clonotype comes from a girl aged 5-17 years with multiple sclerosis. V and J are TRBV6-6 and TRBJ1-5, with 7 bases aligning to TRBD1. Sequenced sample: blood. The CDR3 spells CASSFAGTADDQPQHF. Here the CDR3 DNA reads TGTGCCAGCAGTTTCGCCGGGACAGCAGACGATCAGCCCCAGCATTTT.